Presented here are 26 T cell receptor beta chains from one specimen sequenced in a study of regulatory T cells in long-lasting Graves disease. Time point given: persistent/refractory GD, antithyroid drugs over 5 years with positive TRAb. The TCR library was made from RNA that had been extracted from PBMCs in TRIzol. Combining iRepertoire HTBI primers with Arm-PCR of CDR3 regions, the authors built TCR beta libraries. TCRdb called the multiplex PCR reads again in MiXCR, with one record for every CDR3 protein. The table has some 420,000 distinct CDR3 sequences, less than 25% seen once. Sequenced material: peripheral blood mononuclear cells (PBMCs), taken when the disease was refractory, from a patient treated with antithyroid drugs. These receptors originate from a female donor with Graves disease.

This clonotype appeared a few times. The CDR3 is CSASDVRLDTGELFF. In nucleotides, the CDR3 is TGCAGTGCTAGTGATGTCAGACTAGACACCGGGGAGCTGTTTTTT. The V call is TRBV20-1, the J call TRBJ2-2, with a tentative D call TRBD2 (6 bases). Trimming removed 3 bases at V and 3 bases at J, with 14 bases between. Germline V lookup: CDR1 DFQATT, CDR2 SNEGSKA (reference sequence). This CDR3 has 15 residues.

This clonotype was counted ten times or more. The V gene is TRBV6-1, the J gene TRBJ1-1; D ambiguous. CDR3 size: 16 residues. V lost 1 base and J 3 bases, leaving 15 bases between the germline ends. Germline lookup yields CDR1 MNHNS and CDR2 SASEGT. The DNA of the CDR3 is TGTGCCAGCAGTGAAGGAACAGAGCCGGTGGACACTGAAGCTTTCTTT. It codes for CASSEGTEPVDTEAFF.

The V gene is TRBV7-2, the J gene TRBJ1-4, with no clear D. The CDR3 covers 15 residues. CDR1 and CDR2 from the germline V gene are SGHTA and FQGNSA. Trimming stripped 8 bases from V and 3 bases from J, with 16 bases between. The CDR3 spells CASCRDQAANEKLFF. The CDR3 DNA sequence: TGTGCCAGCTGCCGCGATCAGGCCGCTAATGAAAAACTGTTTTTT.

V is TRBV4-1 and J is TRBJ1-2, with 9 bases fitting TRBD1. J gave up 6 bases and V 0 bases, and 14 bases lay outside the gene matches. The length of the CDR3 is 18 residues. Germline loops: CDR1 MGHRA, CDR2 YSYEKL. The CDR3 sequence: CASSQDLGQGGNTNGYTF. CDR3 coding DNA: TGCGCCAGCAGCCAAGATTTGGGACAGGGTGGGAACACAAATGGCTACACCTTC.

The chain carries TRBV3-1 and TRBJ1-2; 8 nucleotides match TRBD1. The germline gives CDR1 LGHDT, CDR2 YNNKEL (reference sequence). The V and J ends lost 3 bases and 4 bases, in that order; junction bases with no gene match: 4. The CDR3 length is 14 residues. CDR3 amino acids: CASSQADRGYGYTF. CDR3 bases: TGTGCCAGCAGCCAGGCCGACAGGGGCTATGGCTACACCTTC.

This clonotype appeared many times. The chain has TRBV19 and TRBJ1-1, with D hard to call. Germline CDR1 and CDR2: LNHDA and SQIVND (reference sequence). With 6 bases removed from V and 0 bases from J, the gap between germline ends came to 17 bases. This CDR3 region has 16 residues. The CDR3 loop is CASRPWAPLMNTEAFF. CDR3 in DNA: TGTGCCAGTAGGCCGTGGGCGCCTCTGATGAACACTGAAGCTTTCTTT.

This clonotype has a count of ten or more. CDR3 amino acids: CASSLADGRNQPQHF. For the CDR3, the DNA is TGTGCCAGCAGTTTAGCCGACGGACGCAATCAGCCCCAGCATTTT. V and J are TRBV28 and TRBJ1-5; D call uncertain. The CDR3 runs to 15 residues. CDR1 is MDHEN and CDR2 is SYDVKM in the germline V gene. Trimming stripped 2 bases from V and 2 bases from J, with 10 bases between.

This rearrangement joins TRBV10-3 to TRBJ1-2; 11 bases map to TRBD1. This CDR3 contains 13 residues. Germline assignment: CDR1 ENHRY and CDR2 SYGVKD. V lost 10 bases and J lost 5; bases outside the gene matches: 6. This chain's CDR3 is CASGDRGAYGYTF. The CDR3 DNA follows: TGTGCCAGCGGGGACAGGGGGGCATATGGCTACACCTTC.

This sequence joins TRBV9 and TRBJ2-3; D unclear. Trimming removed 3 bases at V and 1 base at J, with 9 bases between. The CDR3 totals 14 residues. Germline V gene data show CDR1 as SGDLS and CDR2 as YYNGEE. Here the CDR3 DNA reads TGTGCCAGCAGCGGGAGCGCTCGCACAGATACGCAGTATTTT. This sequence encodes CASSGSARTDTQYF.

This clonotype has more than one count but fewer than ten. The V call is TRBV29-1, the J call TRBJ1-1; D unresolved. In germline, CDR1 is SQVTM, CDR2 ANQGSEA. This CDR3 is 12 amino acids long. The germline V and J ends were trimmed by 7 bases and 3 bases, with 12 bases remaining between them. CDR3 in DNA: TGCAGCGGTCGGATCCTGGACACTGAAGCTTTCTTT. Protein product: CSGRILDTEAFF.

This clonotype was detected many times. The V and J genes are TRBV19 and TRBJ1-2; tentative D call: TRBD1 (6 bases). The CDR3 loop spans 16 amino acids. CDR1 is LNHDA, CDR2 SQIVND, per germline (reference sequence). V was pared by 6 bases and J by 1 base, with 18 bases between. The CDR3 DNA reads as TGTGCCAGTAGCGATGACAGACAGGAGCTTAACTATGGCTACACCTTC. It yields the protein CASSDDRQELNYGYTF.

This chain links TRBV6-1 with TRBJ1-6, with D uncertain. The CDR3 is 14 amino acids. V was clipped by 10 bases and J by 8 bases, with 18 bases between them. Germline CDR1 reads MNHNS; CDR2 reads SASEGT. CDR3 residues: CAIETGPDYSPLHF. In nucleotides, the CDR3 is TGTGCCATCGAAACCGGGCCCGATTATTCACCCCTCCACTTT.

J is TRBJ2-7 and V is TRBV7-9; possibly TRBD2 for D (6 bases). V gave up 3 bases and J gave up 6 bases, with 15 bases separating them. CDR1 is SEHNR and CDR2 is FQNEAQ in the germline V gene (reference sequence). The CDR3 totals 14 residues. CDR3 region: CASSLGRITFEQYF. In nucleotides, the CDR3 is TGTGCCAGCAGCTTGGGGAGGATCACCTTCGAGCAGTACTTC.

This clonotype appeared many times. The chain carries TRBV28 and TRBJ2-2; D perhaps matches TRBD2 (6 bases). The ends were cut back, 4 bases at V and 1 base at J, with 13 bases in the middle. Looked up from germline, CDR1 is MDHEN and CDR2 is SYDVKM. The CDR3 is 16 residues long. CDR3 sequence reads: CASSSSGAGNTGELFF. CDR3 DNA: TGTGCCAGCAGTTCGTCGGGAGCGGGGAACACCGGGGAGCTGTTTTTT.

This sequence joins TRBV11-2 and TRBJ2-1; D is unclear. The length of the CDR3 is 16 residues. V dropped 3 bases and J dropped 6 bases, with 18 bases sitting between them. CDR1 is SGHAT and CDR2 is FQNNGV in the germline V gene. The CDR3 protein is CASSFSRTSYLNEQFF. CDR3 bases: TGTGCCAGCAGCTTTAGCCGGACCTCGTACCTCAATGAGCAGTTCTTC.

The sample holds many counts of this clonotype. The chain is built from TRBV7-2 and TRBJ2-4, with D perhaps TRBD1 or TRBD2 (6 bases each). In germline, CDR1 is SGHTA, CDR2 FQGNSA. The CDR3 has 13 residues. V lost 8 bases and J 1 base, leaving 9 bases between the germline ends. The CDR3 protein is CASGGGAKNIQYF. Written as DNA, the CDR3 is TGTGCCAGCGGAGGGGGTGCCAAAAACATTCAGTACTTC.

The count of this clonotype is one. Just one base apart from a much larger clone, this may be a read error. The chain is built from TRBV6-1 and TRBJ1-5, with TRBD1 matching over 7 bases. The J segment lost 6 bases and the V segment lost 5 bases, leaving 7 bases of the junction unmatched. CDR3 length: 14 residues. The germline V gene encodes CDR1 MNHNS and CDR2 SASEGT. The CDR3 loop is CASSKGGASQPQHF. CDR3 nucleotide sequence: TGTGCCAGCAGTAAAGGGGGCGCGAGTCAGCCCCAGCATTTT.

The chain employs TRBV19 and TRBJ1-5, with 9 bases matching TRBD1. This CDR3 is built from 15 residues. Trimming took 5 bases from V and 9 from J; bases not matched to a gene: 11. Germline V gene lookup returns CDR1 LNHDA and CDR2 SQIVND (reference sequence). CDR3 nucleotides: TGTGCCAGTAGTGTTCGCGACAGGGGGGGAACGCCCCAGCATTTT. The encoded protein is CASSVRDRGGTPQHF.

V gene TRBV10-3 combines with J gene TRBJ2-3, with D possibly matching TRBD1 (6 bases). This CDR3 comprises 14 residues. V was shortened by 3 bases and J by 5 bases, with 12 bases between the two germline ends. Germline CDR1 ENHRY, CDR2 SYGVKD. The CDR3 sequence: CAISEPTGGDTQYF. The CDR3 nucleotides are TGTGCCATCAGTGAACCGACAGGAGGAGATACGCAGTATTTT.

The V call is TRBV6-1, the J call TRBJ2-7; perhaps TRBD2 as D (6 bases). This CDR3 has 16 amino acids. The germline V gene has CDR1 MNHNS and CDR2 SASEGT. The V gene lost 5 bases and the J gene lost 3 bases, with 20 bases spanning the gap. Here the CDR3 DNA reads TGTGCCAGCAGTATCCTCTCCCGGGGGAAAGACTACGAGCAGTACTTC. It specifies CASSILSRGKDYEQYF.

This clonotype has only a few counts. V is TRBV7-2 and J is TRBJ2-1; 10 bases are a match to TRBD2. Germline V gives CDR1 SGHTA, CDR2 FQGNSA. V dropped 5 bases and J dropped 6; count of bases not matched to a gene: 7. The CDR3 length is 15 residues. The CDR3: CASSPKREGSNEQFF. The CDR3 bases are TGTGCCAGCAGCCCAAAGCGGGAGGGGTCCAATGAGCAGTTCTTC.

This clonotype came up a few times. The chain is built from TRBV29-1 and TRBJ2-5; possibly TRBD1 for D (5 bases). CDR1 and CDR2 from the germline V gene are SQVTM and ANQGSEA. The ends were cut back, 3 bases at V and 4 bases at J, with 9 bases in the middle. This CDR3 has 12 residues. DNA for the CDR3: TGCAGCGTTGACAGGGAAGGAGAGACCCAGTACTTC. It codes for CSVDREGETQYF.

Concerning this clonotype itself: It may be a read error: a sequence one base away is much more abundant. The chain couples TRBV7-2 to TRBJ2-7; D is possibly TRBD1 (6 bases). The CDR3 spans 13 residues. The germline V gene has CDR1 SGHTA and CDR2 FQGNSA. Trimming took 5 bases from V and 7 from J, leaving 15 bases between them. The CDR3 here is CASSRTEEGEQYF. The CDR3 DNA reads TGTGCCAGCAGCCGGACAGAGGAAGGGGAGCAGTACTTC.

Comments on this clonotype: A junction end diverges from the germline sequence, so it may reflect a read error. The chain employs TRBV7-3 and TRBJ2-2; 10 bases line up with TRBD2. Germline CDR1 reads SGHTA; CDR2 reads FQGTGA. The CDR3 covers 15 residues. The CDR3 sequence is CASGFTGTSDGELFF. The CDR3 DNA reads TGTGCCAGCGGCTTTACCGGGACTAGCGATGGGGAGCTGTTTTTT.

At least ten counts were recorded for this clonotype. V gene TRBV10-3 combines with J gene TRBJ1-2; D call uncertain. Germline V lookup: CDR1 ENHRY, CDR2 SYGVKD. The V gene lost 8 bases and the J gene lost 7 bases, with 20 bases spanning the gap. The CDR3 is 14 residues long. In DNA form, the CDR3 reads TGTGCCATCGAGGACCCCAAAGCGCCTAGTGGCTACACCTTC. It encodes CAIEDPKAPSGYTF.

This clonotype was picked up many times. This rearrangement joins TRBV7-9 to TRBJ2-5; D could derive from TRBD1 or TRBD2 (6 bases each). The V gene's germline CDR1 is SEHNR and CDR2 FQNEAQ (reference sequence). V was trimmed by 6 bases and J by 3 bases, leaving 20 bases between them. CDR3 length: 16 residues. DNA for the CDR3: TGTGCCAGCAGTTCGAAGGCGGGACACAGCAAAGAGACCCAGTACTTC. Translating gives CASSSKAGHSKETQYF.